This TCR beta chain was retrieved from a study of Ad26.COV2.S vaccination and SARS-CoV-2 variants. About the study: Donor got 5x10^10 or 1x10^11 viral particles of Ad26.COV2.S.

Described treatment: roughly 20 received Ad26.COV2.S at low or high dose, single or two shots; about 5 received placebo; per-sample allocation not given. Material that was analyzed had been drawn on day 63 after the first vaccine or placebo injection. Aged 18-55 years, donor was enrolled in Boston in about 2020. In the vaccine, an Ad26 vector expressed the SARS-CoV-2 spike of the Wuhan strain. This clone was detected only a few times. This table comes from immunoSEQ multiplex PCR, and its TCRdb copy is limited to in-frame clones, with some not included. The table lists about 400,000 clones, 75% to 90% of them singletons, with roughly 3.2% in the top ten. With V trimmed by 10 bases and J by 8 bases, 17 bases remained unmatched. The CDR3 contains 15 residues. Germline V gene data show CDR1 as SNHLY and CDR2 as FYNNEI.

The chain has TRBV2 and TRBJ1-2; 9 bases are a match to TRBD1. This receptor was taken from a person between 18 and 65 years old who received the Ad26.COV2.S COVID-19 vaccine or a placebo. The sample in question was peripheral blood, obtained in a trial of Ad26.COV2.S vaccine versus placebo. The CDR3 spells CAIRMLGQGARGYTF. The CDR3 DNA is TGTGCCATCCGAATGCTGGGACAGGGAGCAAGAGGCTACACCTTC.